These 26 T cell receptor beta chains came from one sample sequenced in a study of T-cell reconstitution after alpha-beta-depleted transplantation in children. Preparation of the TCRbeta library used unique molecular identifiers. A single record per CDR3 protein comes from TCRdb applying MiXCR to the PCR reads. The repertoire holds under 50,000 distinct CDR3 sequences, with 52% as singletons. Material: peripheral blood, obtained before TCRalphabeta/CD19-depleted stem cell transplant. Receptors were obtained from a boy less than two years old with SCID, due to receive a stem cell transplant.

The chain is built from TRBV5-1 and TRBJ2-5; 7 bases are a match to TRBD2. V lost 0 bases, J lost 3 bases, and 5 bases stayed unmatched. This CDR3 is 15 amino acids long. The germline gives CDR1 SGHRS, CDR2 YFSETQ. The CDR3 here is CASSLGAGREETQYF. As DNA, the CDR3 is TGCGCCAGCAGCTTGGGGGCAGGGAGGGAAGAGACCCAGTACTTC. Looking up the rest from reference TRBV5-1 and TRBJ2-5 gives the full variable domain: KAGVTQTPRYLIKTRGQQVTLSCSPISGHRSVSWYQQTPGQGLQFLFEYFSETQRNKGNFPGRFSGRQFSNSRSEMNVSTLELGDSALYLCASSLGAGREETQYFGPGTRLLVL.

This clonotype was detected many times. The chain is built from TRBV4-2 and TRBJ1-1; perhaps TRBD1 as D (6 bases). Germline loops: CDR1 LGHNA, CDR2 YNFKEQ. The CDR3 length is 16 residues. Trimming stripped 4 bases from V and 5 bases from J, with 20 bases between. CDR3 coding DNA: TGTGCCAGCAGCCCCCGAGAGGGGGGCGCGGAGACTGAAGCTTTCTTT. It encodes CASSPREGGAETEAFF.

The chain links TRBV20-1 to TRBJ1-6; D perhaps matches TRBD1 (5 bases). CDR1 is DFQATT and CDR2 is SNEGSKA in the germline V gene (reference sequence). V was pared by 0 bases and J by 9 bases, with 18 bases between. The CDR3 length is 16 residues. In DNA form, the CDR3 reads TGCAGTGCTAGAGACCACGGGGCAGGATGGGCTTCACCCCTCCACTTT. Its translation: CSARDHGAGWASPLHF.

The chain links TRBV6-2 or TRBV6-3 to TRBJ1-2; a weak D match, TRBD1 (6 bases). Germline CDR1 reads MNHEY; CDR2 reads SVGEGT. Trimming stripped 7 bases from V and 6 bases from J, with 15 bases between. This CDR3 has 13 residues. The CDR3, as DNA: TGTGCCAGCACCCAGGGGAAAAGGAATGGCTACACCTTC. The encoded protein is CASTQGKRNGYTF.

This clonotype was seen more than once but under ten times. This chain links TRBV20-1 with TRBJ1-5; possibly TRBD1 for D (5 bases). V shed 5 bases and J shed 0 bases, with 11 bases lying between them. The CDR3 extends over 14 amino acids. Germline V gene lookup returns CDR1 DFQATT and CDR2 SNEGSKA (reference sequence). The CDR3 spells CSAHSGYSNQPQHF. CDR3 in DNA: TGCAGTGCTCACTCAGGGTATAGCAATCAGCCCCAGCATTTT.

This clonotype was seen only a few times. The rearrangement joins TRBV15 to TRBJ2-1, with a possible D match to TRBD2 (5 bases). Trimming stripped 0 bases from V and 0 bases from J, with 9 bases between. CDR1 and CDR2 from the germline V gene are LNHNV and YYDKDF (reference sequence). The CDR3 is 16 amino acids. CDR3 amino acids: CATSREVSDSYNEQFF. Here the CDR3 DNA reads TGTGCCACCAGCAGAGAGGTTAGCGACTCCTACAATGAGCAGTTCTTC.

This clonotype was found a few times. In nucleotides, the CDR3 is TGTGCCAGCACCTCCGGGACTGCCGCCCGAGGGACGCAGTATTTT. Encoded protein: CASTSGTAARGTQYF. The chain carries TRBV6-1 and TRBJ2-3; D perhaps matches TRBD2 (6 bases). Per germline, CDR1 MNHNS and CDR2 SASEGT. This CDR3 region has 15 residues. The V gene lost 7 bases and the J gene lost 9 bases, with 23 bases spanning the gap.

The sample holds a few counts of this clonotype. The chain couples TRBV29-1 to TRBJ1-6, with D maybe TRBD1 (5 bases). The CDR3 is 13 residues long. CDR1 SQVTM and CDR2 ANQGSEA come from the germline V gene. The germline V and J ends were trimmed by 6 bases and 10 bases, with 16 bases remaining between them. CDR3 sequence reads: CSVATEDRSPLHF. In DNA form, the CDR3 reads TGCAGCGTGGCGACAGAAGATAGATCACCCCTCCACTTT. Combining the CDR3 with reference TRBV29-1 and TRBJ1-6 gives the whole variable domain SAVISQKPSRDICQRGTSLTIQCQVDSQVTMMFWYRQQPGQSLTLIATANQGSEATYESGFVIDKFPISRPNLTFSTLTVSNMSPEDSSIYLCSVATEDRSPLHFGNGTRLTVT.

The CDR3 reads CASSLNRDSTNRGAYEQYF. In nucleotides, the CDR3 is TGTGCCAGCAGCTTAAACCGGGACAGCACCAACCGTGGAGCCTACGAGCAGTACTTC. The rearrangement links TRBV11-2 to TRBJ2-7, with 7 bases that match TRBD1. This CDR3 contains 19 residues. Per the germline V gene, CDR1 is SGHAT and CDR2 is FQNNGV. J was trimmed by 2 bases and V by 2 bases; bases with no gene match: 18.

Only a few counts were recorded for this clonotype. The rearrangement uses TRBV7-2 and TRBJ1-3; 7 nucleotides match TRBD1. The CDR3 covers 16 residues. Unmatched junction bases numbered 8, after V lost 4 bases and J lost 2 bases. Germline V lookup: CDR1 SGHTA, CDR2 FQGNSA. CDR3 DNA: TGTGCCAGCAGCTCACAGGGGACCATGGCTGGAAACACCATATATTTT. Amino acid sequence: CASSSQGTMAGNTIYF.

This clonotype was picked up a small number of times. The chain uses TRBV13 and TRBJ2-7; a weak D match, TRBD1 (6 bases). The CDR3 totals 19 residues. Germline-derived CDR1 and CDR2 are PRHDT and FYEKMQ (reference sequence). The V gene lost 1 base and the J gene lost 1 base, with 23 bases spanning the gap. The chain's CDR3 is CASSLARWAADSFSYEQYF. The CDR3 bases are TGTGCCAGCAGCTTAGCTCGGTGGGCCGCGGACAGCTTTTCCTACGAGCAGTACTTC.

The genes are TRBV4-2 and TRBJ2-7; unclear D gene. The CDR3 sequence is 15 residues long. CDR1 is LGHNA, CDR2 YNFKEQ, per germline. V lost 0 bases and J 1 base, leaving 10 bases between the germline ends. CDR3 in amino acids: CASSQDPARSYEQYF. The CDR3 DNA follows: TGTGCCAGCAGCCAAGATCCGGCCAGGTCCTACGAGCAGTACTTC.

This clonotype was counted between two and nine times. The CDR3 DNA is TGTGCCAGCAGCTTAGACGGGGCTTGGAACACTGAAGCTTTCTTT. Its protein product is CASSLDGAWNTEAFF. This chain joins TRBV7-8 and TRBJ1-1; D is perhaps TRBD1 (5 bases). The CDR3 loop spans 15 amino acids. CDR1 is SGHVS, CDR2 FQNEAQ, per germline. The V gene lost 1 base and the J gene lost 1 base, with 10 bases spanning the gap. The full variable domain, completed using reference TRBV7-8 and TRBJ1-1, is GAGVSQSPRYKVAKRGQDVALRCDPISGHVSLFWYQQALGQGPEFLTYFQNEAQLDKSGLPSDRFFAERPEGSVSTLKIQRTQQEDSAVYLCASSLDGAWNTEAFFGQGTRLTVV.

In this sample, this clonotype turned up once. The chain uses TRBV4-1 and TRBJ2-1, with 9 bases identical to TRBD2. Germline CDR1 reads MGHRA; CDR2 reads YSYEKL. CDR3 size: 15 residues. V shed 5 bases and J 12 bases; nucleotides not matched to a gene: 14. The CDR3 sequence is CASSSSGTGSGGQFF. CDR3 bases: TGCGCCAGCAGCTCTAGCGGGACTGGCTCAGGTGGGCAGTTCTTC.

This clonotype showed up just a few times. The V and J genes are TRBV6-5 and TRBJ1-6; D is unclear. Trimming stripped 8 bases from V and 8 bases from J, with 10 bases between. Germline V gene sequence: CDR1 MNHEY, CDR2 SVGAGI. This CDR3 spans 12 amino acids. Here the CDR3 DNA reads TGTGCCAGCGGCCAGGTTGATTCACCCCTCCACTTT. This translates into CASGQVDSPLHF.

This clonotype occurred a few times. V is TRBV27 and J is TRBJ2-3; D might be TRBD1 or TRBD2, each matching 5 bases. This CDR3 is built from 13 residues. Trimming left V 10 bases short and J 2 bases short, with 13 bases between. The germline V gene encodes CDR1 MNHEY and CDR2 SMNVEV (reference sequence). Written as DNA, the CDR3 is TGTGCCACCTCCCGGGGCCTCACAGATACGCAGTATTTT. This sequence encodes CATSRGLTDTQYF.

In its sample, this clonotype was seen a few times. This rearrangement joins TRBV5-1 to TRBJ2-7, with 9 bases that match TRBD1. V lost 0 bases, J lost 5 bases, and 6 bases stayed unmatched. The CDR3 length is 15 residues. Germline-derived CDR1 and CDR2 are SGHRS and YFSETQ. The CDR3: CASSLVGDRAHEQYF. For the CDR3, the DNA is TGCGCCAGCAGCTTGGTAGGGGACAGGGCCCACGAGCAGTACTTC. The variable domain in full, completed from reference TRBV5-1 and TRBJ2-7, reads KAGVTQTPRYLIKTRGQQVTLSCSPISGHRSVSWYQQTPGQGLQFLFEYFSETQRNKGNFPGRFSGRQFSNSRSEMNVSTLELGDSALYLCASSLVGDRAHEQYFGPGTRLTVT.

CDR3 amino acids: CASRIKGDIIGNTIYF. CDR3 sequence (DNA): TGTGCCAGTCGGATCAAGGGGGACATAATTGGAAACACCATATATTTT. V is TRBV19 and J is TRBJ1-3; D possibly corresponds to TRBD1 (6 bases). The CDR3 has 16 amino acids. Trimming shortened V by 8 bases and J by 3 bases, and 20 bases separated the two germline ends. The germline CDR1 and CDR2 sequences are LNHDA and SQIVND (reference sequence).

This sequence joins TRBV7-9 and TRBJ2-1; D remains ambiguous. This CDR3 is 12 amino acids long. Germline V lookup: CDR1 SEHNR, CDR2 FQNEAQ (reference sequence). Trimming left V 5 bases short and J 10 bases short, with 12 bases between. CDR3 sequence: CASSPEYSEQFF. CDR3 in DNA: TGTGCCAGCAGCCCTGAGTACTCAGAGCAGTTCTTC.

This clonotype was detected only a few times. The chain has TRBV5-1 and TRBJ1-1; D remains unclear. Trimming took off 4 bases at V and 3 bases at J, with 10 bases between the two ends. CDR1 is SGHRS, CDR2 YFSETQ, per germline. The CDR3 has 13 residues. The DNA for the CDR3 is TGCGCCAGCAGCCCCGACGGAGACACTGAAGCTTTCTTT. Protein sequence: CASSPDGDTEAFF.

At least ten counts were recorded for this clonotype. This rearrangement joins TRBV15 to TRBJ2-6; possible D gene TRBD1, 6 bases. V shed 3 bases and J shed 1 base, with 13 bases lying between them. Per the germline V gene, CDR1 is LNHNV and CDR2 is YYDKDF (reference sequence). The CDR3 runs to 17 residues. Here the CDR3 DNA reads TGTGCCACCAGCAGGGACAGCGAGGGATCTGGGGCCAACGTCCTGACTTTC. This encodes CATSRDSEGSGANVLTF.

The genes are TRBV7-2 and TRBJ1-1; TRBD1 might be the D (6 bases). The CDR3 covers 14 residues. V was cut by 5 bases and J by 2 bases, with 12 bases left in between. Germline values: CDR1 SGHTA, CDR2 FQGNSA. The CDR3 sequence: CASSTDSYNTEAFF. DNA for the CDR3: TGTGCCAGCAGCACGGACAGCTACAACACTGAAGCTTTCTTT.

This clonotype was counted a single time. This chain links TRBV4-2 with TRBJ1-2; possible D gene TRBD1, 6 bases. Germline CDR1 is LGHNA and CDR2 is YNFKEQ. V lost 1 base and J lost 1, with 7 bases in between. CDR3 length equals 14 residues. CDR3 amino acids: CASSQGGHNYGYTF. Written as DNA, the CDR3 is TGTGCCAGCAGCCAAGGGGGACATAACTATGGCTACACCTTC.

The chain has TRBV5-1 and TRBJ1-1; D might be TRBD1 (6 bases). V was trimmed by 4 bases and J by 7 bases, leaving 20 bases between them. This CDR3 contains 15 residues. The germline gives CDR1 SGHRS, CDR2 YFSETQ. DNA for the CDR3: TGCGCCAGCAGCCCATCATCTACAGGGTTGGTTGAAGCTTTCTTT. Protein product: CASSPSSTGLVEAFF.

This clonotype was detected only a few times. CDR3 nucleotides: TGTGCCAGCAGGGGGACAGGTCTCTCTGGAAACACCATATATTTT. The encoded protein is CASRGTGLSGNTIYF. The gene calls are TRBV7-6 and TRBJ1-3; 8 nucleotides line up with TRBD1. Germline V gene data show CDR1 as SGHVS and CDR2 as FNYEAQ. V was clipped by 6 bases and J by 0 bases; unmatched bases: 4. The CDR3 totals 15 residues.

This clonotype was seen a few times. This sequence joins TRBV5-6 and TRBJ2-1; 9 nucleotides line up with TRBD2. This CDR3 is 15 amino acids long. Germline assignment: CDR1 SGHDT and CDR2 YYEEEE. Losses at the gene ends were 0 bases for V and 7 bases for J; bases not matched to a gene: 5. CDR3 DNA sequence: TGTGCCAGCAGCTTGGGCAGCGGGGGGTGGAATGAGCAGTTCTTC. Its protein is CASSLGSGGWNEQFF.